The 32 T cell receptor beta chains below come from one sample, sequenced in a study of blood T cell repertoires in COVID-19. Assay used: immunoSEQ multiplex PCR; TCRdb lists only in-frame clones, some missing. The sample has about 300,000 clones; about nine tenths are singletons. Sequencing was carried out using PBMCs or T cells enriched from blood (not recorded which). All receptors come from a woman between 18 and 30 years old who had recovered from COVID-19.

The rearrangement links TRBV10-2 to TRBJ1-5; 7 nucleotides line up with TRBD1. Looked up from germline, CDR1 is WSHSY and CDR2 is SAAADI. The CDR3 spans 16 residues. J was trimmed by 4 bases and V by 2 bases; bases with no gene match: 8. The CDR3 region is CASSERRGLGNQPQHF. DNA for the CDR3: TGCGCCAGCAGTGAGAGAAGGGGGCTCGGGAATCAGCCCCAGCATTTT.

The V and J genes are TRBV5-6 and TRBJ2-7, with D possibly matching TRBD1 (6 bases). The CDR3 length is 16 residues. In germline, CDR1 is SGHDT, CDR2 YYEEEE. V was pared by 3 bases and J by 6 bases, with 22 bases between. The CDR3 is CASSSGRGGFFREQYF. CDR3 in DNA: TGTGCCAGCAGCTCGGGCAGGGGTGGATTTTTTCGCGAGCAGTACTTC.

This sequence joins TRBV6-5 and TRBJ1-5; D gene unclear. V was shortened by 6 bases and J by 1 base, with 10 bases between the two germline ends. The CDR3 totals 14 residues. CDR1 and CDR2 from the germline V gene are MNHEY and SVGAGI. The CDR3 DNA is TGTGCCAGCAGCCCCTCCGGGAGCAATCAGCCCCAGCATTTT. It codes for CASSPSGSNQPQHF.

The V gene is TRBV6-2 or TRBV6-3, the J gene TRBJ2-7; 8 bases are a match to TRBD1. Trimming removed 2 bases from V and 3 bases from J; junction bases left unmatched: 6. The CDR3 has 15 amino acids. Germline loops: CDR1 MNHEY, CDR2 SVGEGT. The CDR3 sequence is CASSYLGQEIYEQYF. The CDR3 nucleotides read TGTGCCAGCAGTTACCTGGGACAGGAAATCTACGAGCAGTACTTC.

The chain carries TRBV30 and TRBJ2-5, with D maybe TRBD2 (5 bases). The CDR3 length is 13 residues. In germline, CDR1 is GTSNPN, CDR2 SVGIG (reference sequence). V lost 3 bases and J lost 4, with 12 bases in between. The CDR3 DNA sequence: TGTGCCTGGAGCCGGGGATTGGGAGAGACCCAGTACTTC. Translation gives CAWSRGLGETQYF.

The chain uses TRBV29-1 and TRBJ2-2; 7 bases align to TRBD1. Losses at the gene ends were 1 base for V and 6 bases for J; bases not matched to a gene: 5. The CDR3 consists of 14 residues. From germline, CDR1 is SQVTM and CDR2 ANQGSEA. The CDR3, as DNA: TGCAGCGTTGAAGGCCTGGGACAGCCCGGGGAGCTGTTTTTT. Encoded protein: CSVEGLGQPGELFF.

This clone appeared once. This rearrangement joins TRBV19 to TRBJ2-7; D may be TRBD2 (5 bases). V was clipped by 3 bases and J by 2 bases, with 14 bases between them. Germline CDR1 is LNHDA and CDR2 is SQIVND (reference sequence). CDR3 length equals 15 residues. The CDR3 coding sequence is TGTGCCAGTAGTATCGGACCTATCGGGACCTACGAGCAGTACTTC. Translating gives CASSIGPIGTYEQYF.

The chain couples TRBV5-6 to TRBJ1-2; D gene unclear. CDR1 SGHDT and CDR2 YYEEEE come from the germline V gene. V was cut by 1 base and J by 6 bases, with 13 bases left in between. There are 14 residues in the CDR3. The CDR3 nucleotides read TGTGCCAGCAGCTTGCTTGCTGGTGAGGATGGCTACACCTTC. As protein: CASSLLAGEDGYTF.

This chain uses TRBV6-5 with TRBJ1-1, with TRBD1 identical over 7 bases. V shed 4 bases, J shed 0 bases, and the junction held 2 bases outside the gene matches. The CDR3 is 14 residues long. Germline V lookup: CDR1 MNHEY, CDR2 SVGAGI. DNA for the CDR3: TGTGCCAGCAGTTCGACAGGGATGAACACTGAAGCTTTCTTT. Amino acids: CASSSTGMNTEAFF.

The J gene is TRBJ2-7, the V gene TRBV5-1, with 8 bases lining up with TRBD2. Per the germline V gene, CDR1 is SGHRS and CDR2 is YFSETQ. This CDR3 is 15 amino acids long. Trimming at V came to 3 bases and at J to 3 bases, leaving 8 bases not matched to a gene. CDR3 in DNA: TGCGCCAGCAGCTGGCAAGCGGGGGAGGTCTACGAGCAGTACTTC. Translation gives CASSWQAGEVYEQYF.

V usage is TRBV4-3 and J usage is TRBJ2-7; 9 bases fit TRBD1. CDR3 length: 16 residues. The V gene end was trimmed by 3 bases and the J gene end by 6 bases; junction bases not matched to a gene: 12. In germline, CDR1 is LGHNA, CDR2 YSLEER. CDR3 sequence: CASSQGPGTGTGEQYF. The DNA for the CDR3 is TGCGCCAGCAGCCAGGGGCCGGGGACAGGGACGGGCGAGCAGTACTTC.

This chain connects TRBV2 to TRBJ2-7; D is perhaps TRBD1 (6 bases). Germline V gene data show CDR1 as SNHLY and CDR2 as FYNNEI. Trimming cost V 8 bases and J 2 bases, with 19 bases left between them. The CDR3 covers 15 residues. CDR3 nucleotide sequence: TGTGCCAGCCGCCCAGGGGTAGCGTCGGCCTACGAGCAGTACTTC. Its protein product is CASRPGVASAYEQYF.

DNA of the CDR3: TGTGCCAGCAGTCCCCTACAGGGGTACCGAAGGGACCTTGACTACGAGCAGTACTTC. Its protein product is CASSPLQGYRRDLDYEQYF. J is TRBJ2-7 and V is TRBV27; 7 bases fit TRBD1. Germline V gene data show CDR1 as MNHEY and CDR2 as SMNVEV (reference sequence). V was pared by 5 bases and J by 3 bases, with 22 bases of the junction left unmatched. CDR3 length: 19 residues.

Only a few counts were recorded for this clone. This rearrangement joins TRBV30 to TRBJ1-6; D is unclear. Trimming shortened V by 0 bases and J by 10 bases, and 4 bases separated the two germline ends. The CDR3 runs to 11 residues. The germline gives CDR1 GTSNPN, CDR2 SVGIG (reference sequence). CDR3 coding DNA: TGTGCCTGGAGTGTACACTCACCCCTCCACTTT. It encodes CAWSVHSPLHF.

The chain uses TRBV19 and TRBJ1-1; no reliable D call. Deletions cut 5 bases from V and 4 bases from J, with 17 bases between. From germline, CDR1 is LNHDA and CDR2 SQIVND (reference sequence). CDR3 size: 15 residues. The CDR3 sequence: CASSPVVTAVTEAFF. CDR3 bases: TGTGCCAGTAGTCCCGTCGTTACAGCTGTCACTGAAGCTTTCTTT.

This clone was found once. The chain carries TRBV24-1 and TRBJ1-5; D is ambiguous. The V end lost 7 bases, the J end lost 2 bases, and 14 bases lay between the germline ends. Per the germline V gene, CDR1 is KGHDR and CDR2 is SFDVKD. The CDR3 is made up of 15 amino acids. CDR3 coding DNA: TGTGCCACCAGACCCTGGACGGAGGGCAATCAGCCCCAGCATTTT. Its translation: CATRPWTEGNQPQHF.

This rearrangement joins TRBV5-5 to TRBJ2-3, with D possibly TRBD2 on 6 matching bases. The CDR3 contains 16 residues. Trimming stripped 3 bases from V and 3 bases from J, with 17 bases between. The V gene's germline CDR1 is SGHKS and CDR2 YYEKEE (reference sequence). The CDR3 DNA sequence: TGTGCCAGCAGCTCTGTAGGGTGGGAGGTTACAGATACGCAGTATTTT. This gives the protein CASSSVGWEVTDTQYF.

V and J are TRBV7-3 and TRBJ2-1; TRBD2 matches at 8 bases. Germline V gene lookup returns CDR1 SGHTA and CDR2 FQGTGA. J lost 2 bases, V lost 2 bases, and 5 bases had no gene match. The CDR3 is 16 amino acids. This CDR3 reads CASSLQTGGPYNEQFF. The CDR3 DNA reads TGTGCCAGCAGCTTACAAACGGGAGGGCCCTACAATGAGCAGTTCTTC.

The V and J genes are TRBV12-3 or TRBV12-4 and TRBJ2-5; D is unresolved. Trimming took 3 bases from V and 4 from J, leaving 9 bases between them. This CDR3 comprises 13 residues. DNA of the CDR3: TGTGCCAGCAGTTTCGGTACTCCAGAGACCCAGTACTTC. This encodes CASSFGTPETQYF.

Written as DNA, the CDR3 is TGTGCCAGCAGTTACGGGGGGGAAAGGGAGACCCAGTACTTC. Translating it yields CASSYGGERETQYF. The chain couples TRBV6-5 to TRBJ2-5; TRBD2 matches at 7 bases. After removal of 2 bases from V and 5 bases from J, the junction contained 5 bases not matched to a gene. CDR1 and CDR2 from the germline V gene are MNHEY and SVGAGI. CDR3 size: 14 residues.

The gene calls are TRBV12-5 and TRBJ2-7; D unclear. Germline V gene lookup returns CDR1 LGHNT and CDR2 FRNRAP. The CDR3 runs 12 residues. The ends were cut back, 1 base at V and 6 bases at J, with 7 bases in the middle. CDR3 nucleotide sequence: TGTGCTAGTGGTTTGGACCGACTCGAGCAGTACTTC. The encoded protein is CASGLDRLEQYF.

This chain uses TRBV5-3 with TRBJ1-5; D unclear. TRBV5-3 belongs to the ORF category, with a function that is uncertain. The V end was cut by 1 base, the J end by 2 bases, with 25 bases between. The CDR3 consists of 20 residues. This CDR3 reads CARSLRWAEEDVEGNQPQHF. CDR3 nucleotides: TGTGCCAGAAGCTTGCGGTGGGCAGAGGAGGATGTGGAGGGCAATCAGCCCCAGCATTTT.

This chain joins TRBV18 and TRBJ2-1; the D is unclear. The CDR3 covers 15 residues. Germline lookup yields CDR1 KGHSH and CDR2 LQKENI. With 3 bases removed from V and 0 bases from J, the gap between germline ends came to 9 bases. CDR3 in DNA: TGTGCCAGCTCACCGACACAGAGCTCCTACAATGAGCAGTTCTTC. Residues: CASSPTQSSYNEQFF.

In its sample, this clone was seen once. The chain carries TRBV5-6 and TRBJ2-1, with D unclear. The CDR3 runs 15 residues. Germline V lookup: CDR1 SGHDT, CDR2 YYEEEE. Deletions cut 4 bases from V and 7 bases from J, with 18 bases between. The CDR3 sequence is CASSPDTGLGNEQFF. CDR3 in DNA: TGTGCCAGCAGCCCAGACACCGGTCTTGGGAATGAGCAGTTCTTC.

This sequence joins TRBV5-5 and TRBJ1-2; D gene unclear. V was cut by 2 bases and J by 0 bases, with 8 bases left in between. Germline V gene sequence: CDR1 SGHKS, CDR2 YYEKEE (reference sequence). The CDR3 consists of 14 residues. CDR3 residues: CASSFFLSNYGYTF. For the CDR3, the DNA is TGTGCCAGCAGCTTCTTTCTGTCTAACTATGGCTACACCTTC. The entire variable domain, with the rest obtained from reference TRBV5-5 and TRBJ1-2, is as follows: DAGVTQSPTHLIKTRGQQVTLRCSPISGHKSVSWYQQVLGQGPQFIFQYYEKEERGRGNFPDRFSARQFPNYSSELNVNALLLGDSALYLCASSFFLSNYGYTFGSGTRLTVV.

V usage is TRBV23-1 and J usage is TRBJ1-2; TRBD1 aligns across 12 bases. TRBV23-1 qualifies as an ORF whose function is uncertain. The CDR3 contains 16 residues. V lost 4 bases, J lost 6 bases, and 9 bases stayed unmatched. The CDR3 is CASSLDPGTGGHGYTF. The CDR3, as DNA: TGCGCCAGCAGTCTCGACCCCGGGACAGGGGGCCATGGCTACACCTTC.

The J gene is TRBJ2-7, the V gene TRBV4-1; 7 positions agree with TRBD2. CDR3 size: 15 residues. Per germline, CDR1 MGHRA and CDR2 YSYEKL. V dropped 2 bases and J dropped 0; count of bases not matched to a gene: 4. The CDR3 protein is CASSQYRGSSYEQYF. The CDR3 region has the DNA TGCGCCAGCAGCCAATACCGCGGGAGCTCCTACGAGCAGTACTTC.

The rearrangement uses TRBV27 and TRBJ2-5; possibly TRBD2 for D (6 bases). With 5 bases removed from V and 2 bases from J, the gap between germline ends came to 12 bases. The CDR3 has 14 residues. In germline, CDR1 is MNHEY, CDR2 SMNVEV (reference sequence). The CDR3 reads CASSKPGLQETQYF. The CDR3 DNA sequence: TGTGCCAGCAGTAAACCGGGACTGCAAGAGACCCAGTACTTC.

This sequence joins TRBV7-6 and TRBJ2-7, with TRBD1 as a possible D gene (6 bases). Trimming cost V 3 bases and J 2 bases, with 11 bases left between them. CDR3 size: 14 residues. CDR1 is SGHVS and CDR2 is FNYEAQ in the germline V gene. The CDR3 is CASSLGDTPYEQYF. The CDR3 nucleotides read TGTGCCAGCAGCTTGGGGGACACCCCCTACGAGCAGTACTTC.

V gene TRBV9 combines with J gene TRBJ2-2, with 10 nucleotides matching TRBD1. CDR1 and CDR2 from the germline V gene are SGDLS and YYNGEE. The CDR3 covers 18 residues. Losses at the gene ends were 2 bases for V and 7 bases for J; bases not matched to a gene: 14. The chain's CDR3 is CASSVVPGQGDLVGELFF. The CDR3 DNA reads TGTGCCAGCAGCGTGGTCCCTGGACAGGGGGACCTCGTCGGGGAGCTGTTTTTT.

This clone was observed once. The V gene is TRBV5-1, the J gene TRBJ2-5, with 8 bases identical to TRBD1. The germline V gene encodes CDR1 SGHRS and CDR2 YFSETQ. The CDR3 contains 15 residues. Germline trimming cut 2 bases from V and 5 bases from J; bases unmatched to any gene: 8. The CDR3 sequence is CASSFIRGPEETQYF. DNA for the CDR3: TGCGCCAGCAGCTTCATCAGGGGGCCAGAGGAGACCCAGTACTTC.

The rearrangement links TRBV7-2 to TRBJ2-7, with 8 bases matching TRBD1. V shed 6 bases, J shed 4 bases, and the junction held 11 bases outside the gene matches. The V gene's germline CDR1 is SGHTA and CDR2 FQGNSA. This CDR3 is built from 15 residues. CDR3 loop: CASSRNTGGQYEQYF. In nucleotides, the CDR3 is TGTGCCAGCAGTCGAAACACAGGGGGTCAATACGAGCAGTACTTC.